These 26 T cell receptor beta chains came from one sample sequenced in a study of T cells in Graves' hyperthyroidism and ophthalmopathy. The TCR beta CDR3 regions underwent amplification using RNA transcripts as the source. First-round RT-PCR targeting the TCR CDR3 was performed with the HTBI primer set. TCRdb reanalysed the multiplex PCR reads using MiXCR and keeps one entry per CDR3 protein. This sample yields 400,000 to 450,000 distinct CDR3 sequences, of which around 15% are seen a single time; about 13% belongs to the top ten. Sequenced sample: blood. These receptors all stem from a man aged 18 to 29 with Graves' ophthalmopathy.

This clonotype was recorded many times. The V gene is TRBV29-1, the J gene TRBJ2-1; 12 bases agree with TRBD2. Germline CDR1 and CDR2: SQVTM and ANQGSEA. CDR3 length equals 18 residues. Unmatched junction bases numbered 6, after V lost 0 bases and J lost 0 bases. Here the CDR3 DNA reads TGCAGCGTTGAAGATCCTAGCGGGGGGGGCTACTCCTACAATGAGCAGTTCTTC. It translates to CSVEDPSGGGYSYNEQFF.

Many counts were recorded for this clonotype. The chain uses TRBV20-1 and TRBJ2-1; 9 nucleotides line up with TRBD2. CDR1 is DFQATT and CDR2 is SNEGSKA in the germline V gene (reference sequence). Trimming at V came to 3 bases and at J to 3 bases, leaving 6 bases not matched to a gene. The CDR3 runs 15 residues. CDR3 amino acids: CSASYSGSGYNEQFF. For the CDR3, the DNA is TGCAGTGCTAGTTATAGCGGGAGTGGCTACAATGAGCAGTTCTTC.

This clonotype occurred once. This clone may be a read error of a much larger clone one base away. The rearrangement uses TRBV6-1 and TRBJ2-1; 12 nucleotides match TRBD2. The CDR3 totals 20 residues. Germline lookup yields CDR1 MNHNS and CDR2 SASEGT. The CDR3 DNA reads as TGTGCCAGCAGTGTCTTTCCTAGCGGGGGGGCCGAAAGCTCCTACAATGAGCAGTCCTTC. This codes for CASSVFPSGGAESSYNEQSF.

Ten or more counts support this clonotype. Written as DNA, the CDR3 is TGTGCCAGCAGAGGACTAGCGGGACCTATCAACTCCTACGAGCAGTACTTC. Encoded protein: CASRGLAGPINSYEQYF. The gene calls are TRBV2 and TRBJ2-7; 12 positions match TRBD2. The CDR3 is 17 residues long. Germline trimming cut 6 bases from V and 0 bases from J; bases unmatched to any gene: 9. CDR1 and CDR2 (germline): SNHLY, FYNNEI.

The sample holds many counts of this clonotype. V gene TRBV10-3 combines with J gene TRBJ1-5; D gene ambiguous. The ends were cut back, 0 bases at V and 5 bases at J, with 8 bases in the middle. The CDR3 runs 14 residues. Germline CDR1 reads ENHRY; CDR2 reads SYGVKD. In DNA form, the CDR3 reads TGTGCCATCAGTGAGTCTAAGGCGGATCAGCCCCAGCATTTT. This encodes CAISESKADQPQHF.

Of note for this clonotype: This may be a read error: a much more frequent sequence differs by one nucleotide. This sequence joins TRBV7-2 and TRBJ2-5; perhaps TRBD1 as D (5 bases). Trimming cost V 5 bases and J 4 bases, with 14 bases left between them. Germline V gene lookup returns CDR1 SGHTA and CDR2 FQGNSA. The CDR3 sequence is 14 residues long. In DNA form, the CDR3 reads TGTGCCAGCAGCCCGGCAGGGTCGGCAGAGACCCAGTACTTC. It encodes CASSPAGSAETQYF.

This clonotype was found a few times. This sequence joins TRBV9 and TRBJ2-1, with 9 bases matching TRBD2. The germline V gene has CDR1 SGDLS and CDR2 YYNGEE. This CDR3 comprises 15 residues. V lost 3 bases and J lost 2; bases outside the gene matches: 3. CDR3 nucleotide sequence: TGTGCCAGCAGCGGCGCGGGGGGGCCCTACAATGAGCAGTTCTTC. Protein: CASSGAGGPYNEQFF.

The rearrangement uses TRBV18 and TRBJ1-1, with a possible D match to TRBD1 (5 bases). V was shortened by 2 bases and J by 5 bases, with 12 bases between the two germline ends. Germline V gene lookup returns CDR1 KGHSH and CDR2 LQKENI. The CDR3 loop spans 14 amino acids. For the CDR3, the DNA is TGTGCCAGCTCACCAACCTCGGGGGGTACTGAAGCTTTCTTT. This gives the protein CASSPTSGGTEAFF.

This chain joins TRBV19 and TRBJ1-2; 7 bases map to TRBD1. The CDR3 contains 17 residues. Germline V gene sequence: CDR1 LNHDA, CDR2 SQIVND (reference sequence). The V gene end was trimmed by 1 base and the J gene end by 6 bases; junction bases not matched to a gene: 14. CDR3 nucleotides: TGTGCCAGTAGTATAGGTTCATCCGGGACAGCGAGTCATGGCTACACCTTC. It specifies CASSIGSSGTASHGYTF.

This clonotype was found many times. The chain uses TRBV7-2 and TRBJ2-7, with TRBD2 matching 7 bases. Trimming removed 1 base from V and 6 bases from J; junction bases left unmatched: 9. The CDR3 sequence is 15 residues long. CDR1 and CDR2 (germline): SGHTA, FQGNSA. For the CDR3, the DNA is TGTGCCAGCAGCTTAGAGGAGAGCAGGGAGGGCGAGCAGTACTTC. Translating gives CASSLEESREGEQYF.

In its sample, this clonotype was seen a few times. The CDR3 DNA reads as TGTGCCACCAGTGAAACAGGATTCACCGGGGAGCTGTTTTTT. Translating gives CATSETGFTGELFF. The V gene is TRBV24-1, the J gene TRBJ2-2, with a tentative D call TRBD1 (5 bases). Deletions cut 4 bases from V and 4 bases from J, with 9 bases between. Germline V CDR1 and CDR2: KGHDR, SFDVKD. This CDR3 has 14 residues.

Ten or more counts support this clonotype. CDR3 amino acids: CASSQEPSGRPMLSSYNEQFF. The CDR3 coding sequence is TGCGCCAGCAGCCAAGAGCCTAGCGGGAGGCCTATGCTGAGCTCCTACAATGAGCAGTTCTTC. J is TRBJ2-1 and V is TRBV4-1; 11 bases align to TRBD2. Germline CDR1 is MGHRA and CDR2 is YSYEKL. This CDR3 is built from 21 residues. V lost 0 bases and J lost 0; bases outside the gene matches: 13.

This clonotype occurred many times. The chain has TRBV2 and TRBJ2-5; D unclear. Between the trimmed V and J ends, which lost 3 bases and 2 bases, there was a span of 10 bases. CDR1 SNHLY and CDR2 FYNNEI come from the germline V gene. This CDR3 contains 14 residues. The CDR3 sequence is CASSDPSQQETQYF. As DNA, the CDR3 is TGTGCCAGCAGTGACCCCAGTCAACAAGAGACCCAGTACTTC.

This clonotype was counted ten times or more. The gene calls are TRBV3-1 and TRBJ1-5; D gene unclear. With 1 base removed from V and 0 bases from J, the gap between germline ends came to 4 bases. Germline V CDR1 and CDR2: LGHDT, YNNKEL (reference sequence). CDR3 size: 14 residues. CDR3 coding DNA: TGTGCCAGCAGCCAAGGGAATAGCAATCAGCCCCAGCATTTT. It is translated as CASSQGNSNQPQHF.

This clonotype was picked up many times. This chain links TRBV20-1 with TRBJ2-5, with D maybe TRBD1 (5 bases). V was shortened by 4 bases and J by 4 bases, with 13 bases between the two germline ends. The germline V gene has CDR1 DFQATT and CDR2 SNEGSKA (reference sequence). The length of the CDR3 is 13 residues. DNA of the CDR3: TGCAGTGCTAAAGCAGGGCTCCCAGAGACCCAGTACTTC. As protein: CSAKAGLPETQYF.

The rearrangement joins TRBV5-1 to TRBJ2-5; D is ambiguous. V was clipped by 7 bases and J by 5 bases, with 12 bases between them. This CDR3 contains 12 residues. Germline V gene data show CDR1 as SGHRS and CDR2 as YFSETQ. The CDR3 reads CASHKLDETQYF. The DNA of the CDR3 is TGCGCCAGCCACAAGCTAGACGAGACCCAGTACTTC.

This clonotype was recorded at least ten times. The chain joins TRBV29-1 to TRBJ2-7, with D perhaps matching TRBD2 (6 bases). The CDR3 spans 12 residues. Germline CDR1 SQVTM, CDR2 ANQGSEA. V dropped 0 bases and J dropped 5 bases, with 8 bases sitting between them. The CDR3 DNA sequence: TGCAGCGTTGAAGAGGGACTCAACGAGCAGTACTTC. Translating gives CSVEEGLNEQYF.

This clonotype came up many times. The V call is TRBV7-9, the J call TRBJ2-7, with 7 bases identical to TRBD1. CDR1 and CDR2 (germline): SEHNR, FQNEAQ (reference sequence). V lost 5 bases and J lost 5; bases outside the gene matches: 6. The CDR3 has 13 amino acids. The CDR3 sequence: CASSPKTGDEQYF. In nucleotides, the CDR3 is TGTGCCAGCAGCCCCAAAACAGGGGACGAGCAGTACTTC. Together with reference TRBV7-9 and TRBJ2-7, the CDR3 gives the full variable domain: DTGVSQNPRHKITKRGQNVTFRCDPISEHNRLYWYRQTLGQGPEFLTYFQNEAQLEKSRLLSDRFSAERPKGSFSTLEIQRTEQGDSAMYLCASSPKTGDEQYFGPGTRLTVT.

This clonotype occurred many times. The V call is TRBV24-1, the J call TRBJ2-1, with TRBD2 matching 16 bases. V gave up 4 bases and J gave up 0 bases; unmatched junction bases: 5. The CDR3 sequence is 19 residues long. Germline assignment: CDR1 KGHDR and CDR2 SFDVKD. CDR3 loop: CATSDPGLAGGGSYNEQFF. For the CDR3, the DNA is TGTGCCACCAGTGACCCGGGACTAGCGGGAGGGGGCTCCTACAATGAGCAGTTCTTC.

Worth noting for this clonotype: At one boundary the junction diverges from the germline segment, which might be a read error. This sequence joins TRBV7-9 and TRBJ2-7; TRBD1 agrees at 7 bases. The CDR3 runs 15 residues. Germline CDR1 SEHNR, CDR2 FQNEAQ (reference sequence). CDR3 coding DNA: TGTACCAGCAGCTTAGAAGTACAGGGGAACTACGAGCAGTACTTC. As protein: CTSSLEVQGNYEQYF.

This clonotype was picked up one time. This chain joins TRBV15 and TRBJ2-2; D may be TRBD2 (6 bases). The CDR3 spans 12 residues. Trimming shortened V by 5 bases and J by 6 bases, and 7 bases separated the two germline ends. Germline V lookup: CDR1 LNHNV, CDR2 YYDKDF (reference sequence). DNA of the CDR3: TGTGCCACCAGCTGGGGGGCCGGGGAGCTGTTTTTT. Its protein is CATSWGAGELFF.

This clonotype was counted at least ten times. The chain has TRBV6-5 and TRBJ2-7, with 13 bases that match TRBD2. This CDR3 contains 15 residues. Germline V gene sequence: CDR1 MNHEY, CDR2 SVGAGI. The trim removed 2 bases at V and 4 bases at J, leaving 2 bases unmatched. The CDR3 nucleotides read TGTGCCAGCAGTTACGGGACTAGCGGGGAATACGAGCAGTACTTC. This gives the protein CASSYGTSGEYEQYF.

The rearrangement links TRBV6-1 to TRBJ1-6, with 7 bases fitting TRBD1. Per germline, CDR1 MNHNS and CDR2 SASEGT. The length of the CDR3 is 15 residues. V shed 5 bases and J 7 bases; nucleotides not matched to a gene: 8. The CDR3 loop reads CASSPPGQPNSPLHF. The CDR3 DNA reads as TGTGCCAGCAGTCCCCCGGGACAGCCAAATTCACCCCTCCACTTT.

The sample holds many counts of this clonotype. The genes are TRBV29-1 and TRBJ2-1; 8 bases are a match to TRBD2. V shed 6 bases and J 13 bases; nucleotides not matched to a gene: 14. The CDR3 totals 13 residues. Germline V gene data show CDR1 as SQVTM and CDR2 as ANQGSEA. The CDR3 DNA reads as TGCAGCGTACCGGGACTAGTTGGTTTTAACCAGTTCTTC. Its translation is CSVPGLVGFNQFF.

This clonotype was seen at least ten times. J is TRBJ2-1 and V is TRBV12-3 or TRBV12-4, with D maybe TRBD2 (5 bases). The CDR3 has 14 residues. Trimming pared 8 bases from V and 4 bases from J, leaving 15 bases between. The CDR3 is CASSDYTRYNEQFF. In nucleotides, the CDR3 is TGTGCCAGCTCAGACTACACTCGTTACAATGAGCAGTTCTTC.

The CDR3 DNA reads as TGTGCCAGCAGTTTAAGTTATGGAAACGCCTACGAGCAGTACTTC. Its translation: CASSLSYGNAYEQYF. This chain links TRBV2 with TRBJ2-7; D ambiguous. V was clipped by 5 bases and J by 2 bases, with 16 bases between them. The CDR3 consists of 15 residues. The germline V gene has CDR1 SNHLY and CDR2 FYNNEI. Based on the CDR3 plus reference TRBV2 and TRBJ2-7, the full variable domain is EPEVTQTPSHQVTQMGQEVILRCVPISNHLYFYWYRQILGQKVEFLVSFYNNEISEKSEIFDDQFSVERPDGSNFTLKIRSTKLEDSAMYFCASSLSYGNAYEQYFGPGTRLTVT.